Presented here are 14 T cell receptor beta chains from one specimen sequenced in a study of vaccination and CD4 T cells after COVID-19. Cultured CD4+ T-cell DNA underwent Oncomine TCR Beta short-read sequencing. TCRdb redid the calling of the PCR reads with MiXCR, one entry per CDR3 protein. The data hold approximately 15,000 distinct CDR3 sequences, with 35% to 45% observed a single time. Treatment reported: approximately nine-day PBMC culture with coronavirus spike peptide pools or control peptides (ViraFEST assay). Which antigens these TCRs recognize remains unknown. Sequenced here: CD4+ T cells from blood, cultured in vitro, sampled before SARS-CoV-2 vaccination. These receptors were taken from a human donor who received a COVID-19 vaccine.

This clonotype has only one observation. The J gene is TRBJ2-5, the V gene TRBV19; D gene uncertain. Trimming shortened V by 6 bases and J by 2 bases, and 4 bases separated the two germline ends. The CDR3 extends over 11 amino acids. Germline CDR1 LNHDA, CDR2 SQIVND (reference sequence). The CDR3 DNA sequence: TGTGCCAGTAGGGGGCAAGAGACCCAGTACTTC. Translating it yields CASRGQETQYF.

This clonotype appeared a few times. The chain links TRBV20-1 to TRBJ1-6; D not certain. CDR3 size: 13 residues. CDR1 is DFQATT, CDR2 SNEGSKA, per germline (reference sequence). V lost 3 bases and J 8 bases, leaving 11 bases between the germline ends. This CDR3 is CSASGGSDSPLHF. The CDR3 bases are TGCAGTGCTAGTGGTGGGAGTGATTCACCCCTCCACTTT.

This clonotype showed up just a few times. The chain carries TRBV2 and TRBJ2-3, with 12 bases that match TRBD2. Trimming removed 1 base from V and 3 bases from J; junction bases left unmatched: 5. Germline values: CDR1 SNHLY, CDR2 FYNNEI. The CDR3 is made up of 17 amino acids. The CDR3 coding sequence is TGTGCCAGCAGTGAAGGGACTAGCGGGGTATCTACAGATACGCAGTATTTT. It codes for CASSEGTSGVSTDTQYF. Combining the CDR3 with reference TRBV2 and TRBJ2-3 gives the whole variable domain EPEVTQTPSHQVTQMGQEVILRCVPISNHLYFYWYRQILGQKVEFLVSFYNNEISEKSEIFDDQFSVERPDGSNFTLKIRSTKLEDSAMYFCASSEGTSGVSTDTQYFGPGTRLTVL.

The V and J genes are TRBV19 and TRBJ2-5; D gene uncertain. The V end was cut by 3 bases, the J end by 0 bases, with 14 bases between. Germline CDR1 reads LNHDA; CDR2 reads SQIVND (reference sequence). CDR3 size: 16 residues. The CDR3 bases are TGTGCCAGTAGTATCGGAGCAGCTACGTACCAAGAGACCCAGTACTTC. It is translated as CASSIGAATYQETQYF.

CDR3 amino acids: CAISEPPGTGYGYTF. The CDR3 region has the DNA TGTGCCATCAGTGAGCCTCCCGGGACAGGTTATGGCTACACCTTC. The gene calls are TRBV10-3 and TRBJ1-2; 8 bases fit TRBD1. The length of the CDR3 is 15 residues. Germline trimming cut 2 bases from V and 5 bases from J; bases unmatched to any gene: 7. Germline CDR1 is ENHRY and CDR2 is SYGVKD.

A few counts support this clonotype. One junction end does not reproduce the germline sequence, and a read error may be involved. CDR3 DNA: TGTGCCAGCAGCGAAGGGACTAGCGGGCCTAGCACAGATACGCAGTATTTT. Protein sequence: CASSEGTSGPSTDTQYF. This chain links TRBV2 with TRBJ2-3; 12 positions agree with TRBD2. This CDR3 contains 17 residues. Germline V CDR1 and CDR2: SNHLY, FYNNEI.

The chain carries TRBV24-1 and TRBJ2-1; D unresolved. The germline gives CDR1 KGHDR, CDR2 SFDVKD. This CDR3 has 11 residues. V lost 9 bases and J 7 bases, leaving 9 bases between the germline ends. The CDR3 loop reads CATGSRNEQFF. The DNA of the CDR3 is TGTGCCACCGGATCGAGGAATGAGCAGTTCTTC.

This rearrangement joins TRBV19 to TRBJ2-7; a weak D match, TRBD2 (6 bases). This CDR3 has 15 residues. CDR1 and CDR2 from the germline V gene are LNHDA and SQIVND (reference sequence). V lost 3 bases and J 2 bases, leaving 14 bases between the germline ends. As DNA, the CDR3 is TGTGCCAGTAGTATTGGGGGGACCGAGGCCTACGAGCAGTACTTC. Protein: CASSIGGTEAYEQYF.

The chain is built from TRBV19 and TRBJ2-2, with D unclear. The CDR3 is made up of 13 amino acids. The V end lost 7 bases, the J end lost 6 bases, and 12 bases lay between the germline ends. CDR1 is LNHDA and CDR2 is SQIVND in the germline V gene (reference sequence). CDR3 protein: CASTQYSAGELFF. CDR3 nucleotide sequence: TGTGCCAGTACCCAATACAGCGCCGGGGAGCTGTTTTTT.

J is TRBJ1-3 and V is TRBV12-3 or TRBV12-4; 9 nucleotides line up with TRBD1. V was pared by 5 bases and J by 3 bases, with 8 bases of the junction left unmatched. This CDR3 is 16 amino acids long. The CDR3 is CASSQERDRVGNTIYF. The CDR3 DNA reads as TGTGCCAGCAGTCAAGAACGGGACAGGGTTGGAAACACCATATATTTT.

This clonotype appeared a few times. The rearrangement links TRBV6-1 to TRBJ2-3; no clear D. V was trimmed by 6 bases and J by 10 bases, leaving 14 bases between them. CDR1 is MNHNS, CDR2 SASEGT, per germline. CDR3 length: 12 amino acids. The DNA of the CDR3 is TGTGCCAGCAGGACGGGCCCTGAGGCGCAGTATTTT. It yields the protein CASRTGPEAQYF.

This sequence joins TRBV6-5 and TRBJ2-7; the match to TRBD1 covers 11 bases. With 4 bases clipped from V and 3 bases from J, the junction kept 5 bases outside the gene matches. CDR3 length: 15 amino acids. From germline, CDR1 is MNHEY and CDR2 SVGAGI. CDR3 DNA sequence: TGTGCCAGCAGTTCCACCGGGACAGGGGGCTACGAGCAGTACTTC. It translates to CASSSTGTGGYEQYF.

V gene TRBV27 combines with J gene TRBJ1-1; possibly TRBD1 for D (5 bases). CDR3 length equals 14 residues. Germline V lookup: CDR1 MNHEY, CDR2 SMNVEV (reference sequence). V was shortened by 2 bases and J by 6 bases, with 13 bases between the two germline ends. The CDR3 protein is CASSLTQGNAEAFF. As DNA, the CDR3 is TGTGCCAGCAGTTTAACGCAGGGAAACGCTGAAGCTTTCTTT.

This clonotype showed up just a few times. This chain joins TRBV7-2 and TRBJ1-1, with 7 bases aligning to TRBD1. In germline, CDR1 is SGHTA, CDR2 FQGNSA. This CDR3 contains 15 residues. Trimming took 5 bases from V and 5 from J; bases not matched to a gene: 11. The CDR3 region is CASSPNTGAVTEAFF. CDR3 coding DNA: TGTGCCAGCAGCCCAAATACAGGGGCTGTGACTGAAGCTTTCTTT.